Given below is one TCR beta chain in context. The data derive from a study of blood T cell repertoires in COVID-19. Study-wide background: Sources were T cells, B-cell-depleted T cells, or PBMCs; the material itself was cDNA or gDNA.

Individuals drawn from under 30 US areas were roughly 18 to 95 years old. Cohort assignment relied on participant-reported clinical history. Looked up from germline, CDR1 is LGHNA and CDR2 is YSLEER. The CDR3 consists of 14 residues. Trimming removed 0 bases at V and 3 bases at J, with 8 bases between. Original processing notes: Nucleated cell counts were estimated from reference gene primer amplification. Repertoires were generated with immunoSEQ multiplex PCR, while TCRdb's copy carries only in-frame clones and drops some. The D gene and trimming were derived from the DNA, and the V and J assignments and clone size from that table. Of about 200,000 clones listed, 80% to 90% are singletons.

The origin of this receptor is a woman aged 35 to 49 with acute COVID-19. The sequenced material came from PBMCs or T cells enriched from blood (not recorded which). The rearrangement joins TRBV4-3 to TRBJ1-2; D is unclear. The CDR3 bases are TGCGCCAGCAGCCAAGAAAGGCAGGACTATGGCTACACCTTC. Protein product: CASSQERQDYGYTF.